One TCR beta chain is described in this entry. Its antigen is unknown. This CDR3 region has 13 residues. The germline gives CDR1 SGHAT, CDR2 FQNNGV. V dropped 4 bases and J dropped 1 base, with 7 bases sitting between them. The record originates from a study of CD8+ T cells in alopecia areata. Study details: In an open-label trial, patients got 5 to 10 mg tofacitinib twice daily. Findings of the study overall: Patients shared TCRs less clearly than mice did, possibly owing to HLA. Lesional tissue from the scalp (especially in alopecia totalis/universalis) showed higher clonality than normal scalp.

Reverse transcription of extracted RNA yielded cDNA, which provided the sequencing template. The repertoire was sequenced with immunoSEQ multiplex PCR; TCRdb's copy has only in-frame clones and lacks some. The sample shows more than 150,000 clones, about 63% of them seen only once. The starting material was CD4+ T cells sorted from blood, obtained at week 0. This chain links TRBV11-2 with TRBJ2-5; tentatively, D is TRBD2 (5 bases). The source is a human donor with alopecia areata. The CDR3 nucleotides are TGTGCCAGCAGCTCGGGGTTCCAAGAGACCCAGTACTTC. It yields the protein CASSSGFQETQYF.